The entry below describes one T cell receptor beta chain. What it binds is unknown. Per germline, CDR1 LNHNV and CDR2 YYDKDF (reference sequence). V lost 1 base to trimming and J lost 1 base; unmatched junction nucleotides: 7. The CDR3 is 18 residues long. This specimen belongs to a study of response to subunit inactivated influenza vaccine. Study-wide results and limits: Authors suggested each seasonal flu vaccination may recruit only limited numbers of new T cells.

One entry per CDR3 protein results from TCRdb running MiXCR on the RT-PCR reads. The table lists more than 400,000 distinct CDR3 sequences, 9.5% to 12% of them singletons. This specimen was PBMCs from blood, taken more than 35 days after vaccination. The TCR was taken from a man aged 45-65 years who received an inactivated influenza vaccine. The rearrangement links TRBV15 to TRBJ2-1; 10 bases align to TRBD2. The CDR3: CATSRARLTSGSYNEQFF. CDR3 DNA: TGTGCCACCAGCAGAGCTAGACTGACTAGCGGGTCCTACAATGAGCAGTTCTTC.